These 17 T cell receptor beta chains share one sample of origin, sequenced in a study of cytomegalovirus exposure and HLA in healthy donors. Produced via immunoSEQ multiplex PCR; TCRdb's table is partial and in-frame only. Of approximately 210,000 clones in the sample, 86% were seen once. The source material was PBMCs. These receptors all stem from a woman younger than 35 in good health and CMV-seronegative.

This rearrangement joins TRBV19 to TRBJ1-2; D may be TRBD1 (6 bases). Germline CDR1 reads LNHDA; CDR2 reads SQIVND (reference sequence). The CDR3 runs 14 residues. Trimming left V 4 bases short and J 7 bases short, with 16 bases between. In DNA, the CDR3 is TGTGCCAGTAGTACCACTTCAGGGGTCGCTGGCTACACCTTC. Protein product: CASSTTSGVAGYTF.

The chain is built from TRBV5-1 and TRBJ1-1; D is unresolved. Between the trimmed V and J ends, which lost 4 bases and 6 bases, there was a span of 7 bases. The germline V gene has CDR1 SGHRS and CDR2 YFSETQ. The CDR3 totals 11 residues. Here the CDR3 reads CASSSAAEAFF. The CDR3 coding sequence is TGCGCCAGCAGCAGTGCAGCTGAAGCTTTCTTT.

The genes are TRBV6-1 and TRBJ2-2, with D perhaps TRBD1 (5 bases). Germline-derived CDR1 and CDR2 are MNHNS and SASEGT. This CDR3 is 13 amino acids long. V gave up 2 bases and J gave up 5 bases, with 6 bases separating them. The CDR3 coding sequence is TGTGCCAGCAGTGAACAGGGAACCGGGGAGCTGTTTTTT. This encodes CASSEQGTGELFF.

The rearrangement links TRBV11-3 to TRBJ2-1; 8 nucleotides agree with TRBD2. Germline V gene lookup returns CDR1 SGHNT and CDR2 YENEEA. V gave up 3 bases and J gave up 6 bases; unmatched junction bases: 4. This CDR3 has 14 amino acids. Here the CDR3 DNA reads TGTGCCAGCAGCTTGAGCGGGAGTGGCAATGAGCAGTTCTTC. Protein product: CASSLSGSGNEQFF.

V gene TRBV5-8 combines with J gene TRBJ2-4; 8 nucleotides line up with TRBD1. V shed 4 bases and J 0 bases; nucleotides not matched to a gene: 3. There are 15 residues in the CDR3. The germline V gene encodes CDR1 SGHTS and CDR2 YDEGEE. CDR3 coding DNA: TGTGCCAGCAGCCAGGACAGGGCAGCCAAAAACATTCAGTACTTC. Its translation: CASSQDRAAKNIQYF.

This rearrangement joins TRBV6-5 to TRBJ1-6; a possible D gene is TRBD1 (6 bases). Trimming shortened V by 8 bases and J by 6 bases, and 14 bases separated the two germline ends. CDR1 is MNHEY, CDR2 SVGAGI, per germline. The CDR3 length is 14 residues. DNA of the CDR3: TGTGCCAGCGCCTTACAGGGTAGTAATTCACCCCTCCACTTT. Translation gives CASALQGSNSPLHF.

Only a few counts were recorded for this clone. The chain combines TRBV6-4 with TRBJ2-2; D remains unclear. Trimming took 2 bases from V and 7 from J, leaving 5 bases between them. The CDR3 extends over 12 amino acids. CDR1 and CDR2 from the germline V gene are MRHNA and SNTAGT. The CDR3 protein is CASSDVGGELFF. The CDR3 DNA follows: TGTGCCAGCAGTGACGTCGGCGGGGAGCTGTTTTTT.

The CDR3 loop reads CASEGATNTGELFF. CDR3 bases: TGTGCCAGCGAGGGGGCCACGAACACCGGGGAGCTGTTTTTT. The gene calls are TRBV2 and TRBJ2-2, with TRBD1 matching 7 bases. The V gene's germline CDR1 is SNHLY and CDR2 FYNNEI. The V gene end was trimmed by 8 bases and the J gene end by 0 bases; junction bases not matched to a gene: 3. The CDR3 extends over 14 amino acids. Full variable domain (rest looked up from reference TRBV2 and TRBJ2-2): EPEVTQTPSHQVTQMGQEVILRCVPISNHLYFYWYRQILGQKVEFLVSFYNNEISEKSEIFDDQFSVERPDGSNFTLKIRSTKLEDSAMYFCASEGATNTGELFFGEGSRLTVL.

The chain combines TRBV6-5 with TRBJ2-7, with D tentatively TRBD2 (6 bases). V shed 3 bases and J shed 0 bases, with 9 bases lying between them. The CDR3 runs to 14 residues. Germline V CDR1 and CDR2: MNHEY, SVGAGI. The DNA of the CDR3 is TGTGCCAGCAGTTATAGCGGAAGCTCCTACGAGCAGTACTTC. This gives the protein CASSYSGSSYEQYF.

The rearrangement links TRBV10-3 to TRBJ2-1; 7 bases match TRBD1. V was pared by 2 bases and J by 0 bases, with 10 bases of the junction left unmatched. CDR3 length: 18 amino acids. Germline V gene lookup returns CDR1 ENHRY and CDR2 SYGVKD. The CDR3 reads CAISEAADRMSSYNEQFF. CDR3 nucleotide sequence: TGTGCCATCAGTGAGGCTGCGGACAGGATGAGCTCCTACAATGAGCAGTTCTTC.

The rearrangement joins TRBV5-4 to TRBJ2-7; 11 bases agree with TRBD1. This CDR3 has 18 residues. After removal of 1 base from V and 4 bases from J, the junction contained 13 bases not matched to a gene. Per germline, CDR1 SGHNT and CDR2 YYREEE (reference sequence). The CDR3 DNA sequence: TGTGCCAGCAGCTTGACCAAAACCGGGACAGGGGGTGGATACGAGCAGTACTTC. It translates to CASSLTKTGTGGGYEQYF.

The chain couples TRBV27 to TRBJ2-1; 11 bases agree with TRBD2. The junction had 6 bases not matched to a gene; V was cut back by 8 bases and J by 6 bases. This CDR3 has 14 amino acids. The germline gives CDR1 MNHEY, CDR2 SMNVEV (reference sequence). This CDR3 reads CASLPLAGGNEQFF. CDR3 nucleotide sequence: TGTGCCAGCCTCCCTCTAGCGGGGGGCAATGAGCAGTTCTTC.

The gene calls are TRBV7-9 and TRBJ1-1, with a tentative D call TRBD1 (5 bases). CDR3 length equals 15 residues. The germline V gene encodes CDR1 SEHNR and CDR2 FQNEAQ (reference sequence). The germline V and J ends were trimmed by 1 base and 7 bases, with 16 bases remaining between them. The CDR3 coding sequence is TGTGCCAGCAGCTTAGGTCTGGGCAGGGCCCATGAAGCTTTCTTT. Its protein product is CASSLGLGRAHEAFF. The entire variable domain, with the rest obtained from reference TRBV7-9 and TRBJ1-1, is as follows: DTGVSQNPRHKITKRGQNVTFRCDPISEHNRLYWYRQTLGQGPEFLTYFQNEAQLEKSRLLSDRFSAERPKGSFSTLEIQRTEQGDSAMYLCASSLGLGRAHEAFFGQGTRLTVV.

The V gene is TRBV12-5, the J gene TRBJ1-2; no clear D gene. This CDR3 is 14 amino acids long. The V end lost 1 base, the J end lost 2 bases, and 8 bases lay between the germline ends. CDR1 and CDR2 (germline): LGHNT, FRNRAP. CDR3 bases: TGTGCTAGTGGTTTGGGTACAGTAAACTATGGCTACACCTTC. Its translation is CASGLGTVNYGYTF.

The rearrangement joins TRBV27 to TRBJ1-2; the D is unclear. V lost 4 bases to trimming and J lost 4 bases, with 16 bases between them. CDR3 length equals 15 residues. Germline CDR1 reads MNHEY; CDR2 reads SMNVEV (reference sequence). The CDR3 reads CASSSTIYEGYGYTF. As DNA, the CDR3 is TGTGCCAGCAGTTCAACGATCTACGAGGGCTATGGCTACACCTTC.

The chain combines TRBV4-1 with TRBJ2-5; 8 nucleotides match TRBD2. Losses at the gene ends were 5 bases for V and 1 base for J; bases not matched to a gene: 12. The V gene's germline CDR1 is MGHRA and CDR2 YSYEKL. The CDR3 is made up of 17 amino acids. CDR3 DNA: TGCGCCAGCAGCAAACTGCCCTTAGCGGGGATCCAAGAGACCCAGTACTTC. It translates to CASSKLPLAGIQETQYF.

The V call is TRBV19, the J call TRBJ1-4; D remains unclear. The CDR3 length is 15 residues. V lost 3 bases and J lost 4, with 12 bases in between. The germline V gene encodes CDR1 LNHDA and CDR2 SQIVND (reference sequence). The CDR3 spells CASSIRTLSNEKLFF. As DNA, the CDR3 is TGTGCCAGTAGTATCCGCACTCTGAGTAATGAAAAACTGTTTTTT. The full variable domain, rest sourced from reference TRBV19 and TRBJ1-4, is DGGITQSPKYLFRKEGQNVTLSCEQNLNHDAMYWYRQDPGQGLRLIYYSQIVNDFQKGDIAEGYSVSREKKESFPLTVTSAQKNPTAFYLCASSIRTLSNEKLFFGSGTQLSVL.